A single sample gave rise to the 5 T cell receptor beta chains below, sequenced in a study of blood T cell repertoires in COVID-19. The protocol was immunoSEQ multiplex PCR, while the TCRdb copy is restricted to in-frame clones and leaves out a portion. Among around 130,000 clones listed, about 85% were seen once. The sequencing sample was made of peripheral blood. The receptors come from a man aged 40-50 years with active or convalescent COVID-19.

This clone was picked up a small number of times. The rearrangement joins TRBV20-1 to TRBJ1-4; D is perhaps TRBD1 (6 bases). CDR1 is DFQATT, CDR2 SNEGSKA, per germline (reference sequence). This CDR3 is 10 amino acids long. V was trimmed by 5 bases and J by 14 bases, leaving 12 bases between them. CDR3 coding DNA: TGCAGTGCTTGGGGGGGCAGGCTGTTTTTT. It codes for CSAWGGRLFF.

The CDR3 loop is CASSLGQGTGNQPQHF. The CDR3 DNA is TGTGCCAGCAGCCTGGGCCAAGGAACGGGCAATCAGCCCCAGCATTTT. This chain connects TRBV4-2 to TRBJ1-5; the D is unclear. The V gene lost 4 bases and the J gene lost 2 bases, with 15 bases spanning the gap. There are 16 residues in the CDR3. CDR1 is LGHNA and CDR2 is YNFKEQ in the germline V gene.

A single count supports this clone. V is TRBV7-3 and J is TRBJ2-6; 7 bases agree with TRBD1. The CDR3 has 17 amino acids. After removal of 3 bases from V and 2 bases from J, the junction contained 7 bases not matched to a gene. The germline V gene encodes CDR1 SGHTA and CDR2 FQGTGA. The CDR3 here is CASSFYPTGAGANVLTF. CDR3 nucleotide sequence: TGTGCCAGCAGCTTCTACCCTACAGGGGCTGGGGCCAACGTCCTGACTTTC.

The chain employs TRBV19 and TRBJ1-2; 7 bases map to TRBD1. Trimming took 6 bases from V and 2 from J; bases not matched to a gene: 6. Looked up from germline, CDR1 is LNHDA and CDR2 is SQIVND (reference sequence). The CDR3 has 14 amino acids. CDR3 bases: TGTGCCAGTAGCACCGGACAGGCGAACTATGGCTACACCTTC. This encodes CASSTGQANYGYTF. Looking up the rest from reference TRBV19 and TRBJ1-2 gives the full variable domain: DGGITQSPKYLFRKEGQNVTLSCEQNLNHDAMYWYRQDPGQGLRLIYYSQIVNDFQKGDIAEGYSVSREKKESFPLTVTSAQKNPTAFYLCASSTGQANYGYTFGSGTRLTVV.

This sequence joins TRBV19 and TRBJ2-1; the D is unclear. Germline V CDR1 and CDR2: LNHDA, SQIVND (reference sequence). V was clipped by 0 bases and J by 6 bases, with 9 bases between them. The CDR3 has 14 residues. CDR3 amino acids: CASSIEPTANEQFF. The CDR3 DNA sequence: TGTGCCAGTAGTATAGAACCCACAGCCAATGAGCAGTTCTTC.